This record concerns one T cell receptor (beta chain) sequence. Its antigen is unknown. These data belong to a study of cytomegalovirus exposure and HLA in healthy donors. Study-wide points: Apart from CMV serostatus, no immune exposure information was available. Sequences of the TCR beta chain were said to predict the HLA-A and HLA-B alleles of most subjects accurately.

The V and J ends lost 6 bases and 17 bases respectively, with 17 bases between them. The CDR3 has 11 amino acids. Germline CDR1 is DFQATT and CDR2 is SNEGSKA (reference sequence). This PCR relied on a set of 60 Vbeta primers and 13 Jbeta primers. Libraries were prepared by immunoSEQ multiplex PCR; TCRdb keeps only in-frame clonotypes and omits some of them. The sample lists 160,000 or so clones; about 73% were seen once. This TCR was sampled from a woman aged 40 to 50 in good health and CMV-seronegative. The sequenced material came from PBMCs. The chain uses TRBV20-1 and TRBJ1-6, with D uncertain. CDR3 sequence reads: CSATTGKLFHF. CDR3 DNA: TGCAGTGCCACCACCGGGAAATTGTTCCACTTT.